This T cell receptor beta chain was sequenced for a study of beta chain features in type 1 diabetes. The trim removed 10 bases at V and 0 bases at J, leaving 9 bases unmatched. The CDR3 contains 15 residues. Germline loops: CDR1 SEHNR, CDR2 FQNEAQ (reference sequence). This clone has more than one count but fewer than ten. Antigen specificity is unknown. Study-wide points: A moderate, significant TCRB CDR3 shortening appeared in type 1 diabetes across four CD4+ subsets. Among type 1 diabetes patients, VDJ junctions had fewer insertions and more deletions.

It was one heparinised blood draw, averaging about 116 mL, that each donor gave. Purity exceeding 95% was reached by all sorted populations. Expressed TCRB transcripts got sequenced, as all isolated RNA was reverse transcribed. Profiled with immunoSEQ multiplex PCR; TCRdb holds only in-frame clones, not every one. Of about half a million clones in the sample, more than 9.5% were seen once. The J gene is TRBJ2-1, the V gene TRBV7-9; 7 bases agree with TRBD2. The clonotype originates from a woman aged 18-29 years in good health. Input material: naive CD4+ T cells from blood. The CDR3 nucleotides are TGTGCCACCTCAGCGGGGAAGAGCTCCTACAATGAGCAGTTCTTC. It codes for CATSAGKSSYNEQFF. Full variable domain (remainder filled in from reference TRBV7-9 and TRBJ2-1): DTGVSQNPRHKITKRGQNVTFRCDPISEHNRLYWYRQTLGQGPEFLTYFQNEAQLEKSRLLSDRFSAERPKGSFSTLEIQRTEQGDSAMYLCATSAGKSSYNEQFFGPGTRLTVL.